This T cell receptor (beta chain) was recovered during a study of blood T cells in healthy people across ages. V dropped 0 bases and J dropped 4; count of bases not matched to a gene: 2. The germline V gene encodes CDR1 MGHRA and CDR2 YSYEKL. The CDR3 has 14 residues. This clonotype was detected many times. For the second PCR, which ran for about 6 to 11 cycles, a sample-barcoded 5' primer and a J-beta primer mix were used. A single record per CDR3 protein comes from TCRdb applying MiXCR to the 5' RACE reads. The repertoire holds about 680,000 distinct CDR3 sequences, with roughly 50% as singletons. The source is an older woman in good health. Material for sequencing was blood. This sequence joins TRBV4-1 and TRBJ2-7, with 8 bases lining up with TRBD2. Here the CDR3 DNA reads TGCGCCAGCAGCCAAGAACTAGCGGCTTACGAGCAGTACTTC. Translating it yields CASSQELAAYEQYF.